A single T cell receptor (beta chain) is shown here with its context. Its antigen remains unidentified. The junction differs from germline at one of its ends, possibly a read error. This sample was taken from a study of early T cells in non-severe SARS-CoV-2 infection. Tagging with unique molecular identifiers was applied to individual cDNA molecules. TCRdb re-analysed the 5' RACE reads in MiXCR, keeping a single row per CDR3 protein. The sample holds approximately 56,000 distinct CDR3 sequences; more than 12% are singletons and the top ten take roughly 4.3%. Whole-study results and caveats: Database matching using VDJdb favored anti-spike CD8 responses, with private and CD4 specificities left missing.

CDR1 is DFQATT, CDR2 SNEGSKA, per germline (reference sequence). The CDR3 runs to 15 residues. Here the sequenced sample was whole blood, taken at baseline. This chain joins TRBV20-1 and TRBJ2-3; 8 bases match TRBD1. The TCR comes from an adult who was a healthcare worker with PCR-confirmed SARS-CoV-2 infection or an uninfected control (not recorded which). The CDR3 sequence is CSALAFDRGTDTRYF. In nucleotides, the CDR3 is TGCAGTGCCTTAGCGTTCGACAGGGGCACAGATACGCGGTATTTT.